Detailed here is one T cell receptor beta chain. Original data processing: Cell counts per sample came from amplifying reference gene primers. TCRdb's copy holds only in-frame clones and misses some; the assay was immunoSEQ multiplex PCR. From that table come the V and J calls and clone size; the DNA was used to work out D and trimming. The sample yields about 180,000 clones, 86% seen once. This entry belongs to a study of blood T cell repertoires in COVID-19. Trimming removed 4 bases from V and 1 base from J, with 19 bases in between. This CDR3 region has 17 residues. CDR1 is KGHSH and CDR2 is LQKENI in the germline V gene.

The chain couples TRBV18 to TRBJ1-1, with a tentative D call TRBD1 (5 bases). Sequencing used peripheral blood. This TCR was recovered from a woman aged 25-40 years with active or convalescent COVID-19. The CDR3 loop is CASSQVSGLGSNTEAFF. CDR3 nucleotide sequence: TGTGCCAGCTCACAGGTATCAGGGCTGGGCTCGAACACTGAAGCTTTCTTT.